The 22 T cell receptor beta chains in this list originate from one sample, sequenced in a study of cytomegalovirus exposure and HLA in healthy donors. The PCR contained 60 Vbeta and 13 Jbeta primers. Some clones are missing from TCRdb's copy, which holds only in-frame ones; the method was immunoSEQ multiplex PCR. The sample lists 75,000 to 80,000 clones, about 70% occurring once. Sequenced: PBMCs. These receptors originate from a male donor in good health and CMV-seropositive.

The rearrangement uses TRBV9 and TRBJ1-3, with D possibly TRBD1 on 6 matching bases. The V gene's germline CDR1 is SGDLS and CDR2 YYNGEE. The CDR3 has 15 residues. The V gene lost 3 bases and the J gene lost 1 base, with 11 bases spanning the gap. Here the CDR3 reads CASSAEGGSGNTIYF. In DNA form, the CDR3 reads TGTGCCAGCAGCGCGGAAGGGGGTTCTGGAAACACCATATATTTT.

The CDR3 protein is CASSDEGPGASSNQPQHF. The CDR3 DNA reads TGTGCCAGCAGTGATGAAGGGCCAGGGGCGTCTAGCAATCAGCCCCAGCATTTT. The chain is built from TRBV25-1 and TRBJ1-5; a weak D match, TRBD1 (6 bases). Between the trimmed V and J ends, which lost 3 bases and 0 bases, there was a span of 18 bases. Germline values: CDR1 MGHDK, CDR2 SYGVNS. There are 18 residues in the CDR3.

This chain uses TRBV29-1 with TRBJ2-2, with TRBD2 matching over 8 bases. This CDR3 spans 14 amino acids. Per the germline V gene, CDR1 is SQVTM and CDR2 is ANQGSEA. V shed 6 bases and J 0 bases; nucleotides not matched to a gene: 3. CDR3 in amino acids: CSVPGGANTGELFF. Written as DNA, the CDR3 is TGCAGCGTCCCCGGGGGGGCGAACACCGGGGAGCTGTTTTTT.

This chain connects TRBV18 to TRBJ1-5, with a tentative D call TRBD1 (5 bases). The CDR3 runs 14 residues. The germline V gene has CDR1 KGHSH and CDR2 LQKENI. Trimming left V 0 bases short and J 4 bases short, with 7 bases between. The CDR3 DNA reads TGTGCCAGCTCACCACCGACAGTAAATCAGCCCCAGCATTTT. Translating it yields CASSPPTVNQPQHF.

The chain combines TRBV7-2 with TRBJ1-4, with D tentatively TRBD1 (6 bases). The germline V gene encodes CDR1 SGHTA and CDR2 FQGNSA. The CDR3 spans 12 residues. V was trimmed by 6 bases and J by 5 bases, leaving 7 bases between them. CDR3 DNA: TGTGCCAGCAGGAGGGGGAATGAAAAACTGTTTTTT. Amino acids: CASRRGNEKLFF. Looking up the rest from reference TRBV7-2 and TRBJ1-4 gives the full variable domain: GAGVSQSPSNKVTEKGKDVELRCDPISGHTALYWYRQSLGQGLEFLIYFQGNSAPDKSGLPSDRFSAERTGGSVSTLTIQRTQQEDSAVYLCASRRGNEKLFFGSGTQLSVL.

The chain is built from TRBV10-3 and TRBJ1-5; 8 bases align to TRBD1. The V gene's germline CDR1 is ENHRY and CDR2 SYGVKD. The ends lost 2 bases at V and 2 bases at J; junction bases unmatched: 2. CDR3 length equals 15 residues. The DNA of the CDR3 is TGTGCCATCAGTGAGGAGGGACAGGGCAATCAGCCCCAGCATTTT. It codes for CAISEEGQGNQPQHF.

The chain has TRBV12-5 and TRBJ2-7; D gene uncertain. Trimming left V 3 bases short and J 3 bases short, with 3 bases between. The CDR3 consists of 11 residues. Looked up from germline, CDR1 is LGHNT and CDR2 is FRNRAP. The CDR3 nucleotides are TGTGCTAGTGGTTTTTACTACGAGCAGTACTTC. Encoded protein: CASGFYYEQYF. The entire variable domain, with the rest obtained from reference TRBV12-5 and TRBJ2-7, is as follows: DARVTQTPRHKVTEMGQEVTMRCQPILGHNTVFWYRQTMMQGLELLAYFRNRAPLDDSGMPKDRFSAEMPDATLATLKIQPSEPRDSAVYFCASGFYYEQYFGPGTRLTVT.

The chain has TRBV19 and TRBJ1-6, with TRBD1 identical over 10 bases. Germline values: CDR1 LNHDA, CDR2 SQIVND (reference sequence). The V and J ends lost 10 bases and 6 bases, in that order; junction bases with no gene match: 9. The CDR3 loop spans 15 amino acids. For the CDR3, the DNA is TGTGCCACCACCGTTGGGACAGGGGTTAATTCACCCCTCCACTTT. Translated: CATTVGTGVNSPLHF.

This clone was counted a single time. V and J are TRBV29-1 and TRBJ2-7; TRBD1 agrees at 7 bases. The CDR3 spans 15 residues. Unmatched junction bases numbered 8, after V lost 0 bases and J lost 3 bases. Germline V gene sequence: CDR1 SQVTM, CDR2 ANQGSEA. CDR3 in DNA: TGCAGCGTTGAAGAGGGGGACAGTCCCCACTACGAGCAGTACTTC. Its translation is CSVEEGDSPHYEQYF.

The chain joins TRBV7-6 to TRBJ2-2, with D possibly matching TRBD2 (6 bases). CDR3 length equals 18 residues. V was trimmed by 5 bases and J by 0 bases, leaving 19 bases between them. Germline CDR1 and CDR2: SGHVS and FNYEAQ. The CDR3 is CASSREVRDWTNTGELFF. Written as DNA, the CDR3 is TGTGCCAGCAGCCGCGAAGTACGGGACTGGACGAACACCGGGGAGCTGTTTTTT. The full variable domain, its missing parts supplied by reference TRBV7-6 and TRBJ2-2, is GAGVSQSPRYKVTKRGQDVALRCDPISGHVSLYWYRQALGQGPEFLTYFNYEAQQDKSGLPNDRFSAERPEGSISTLTIQRTEQRDSAMYRCASSREVRDWTNTGELFFGEGSRLTVL.

With regard to this clone: The junction differs from germline at one of its ends, possibly a read error. The rearrangement joins TRBV7-9 to TRBJ2-7; D not resolved. Germline CDR1 is SEHNR and CDR2 is FQNEAQ (reference sequence). This CDR3 comprises 15 residues. CDR3 in amino acids: CSSSAALGPLYEQYF. In DNA, the CDR3 is TGTTCCAGCAGCGCCGCTTTGGGCCCCCTATACGAGCAGTACTTC.

The V gene is TRBV4-1, the J gene TRBJ2-3; the match to TRBD2 covers 14 bases. Germline V gene sequence: CDR1 MGHRA, CDR2 YSYEKL. V trimming: 5 bases; J trimming: 7 bases; junction bases outside the gene matches: 8. The CDR3 loop spans 16 amino acids. The CDR3 DNA follows: TGCGCCAGCAGCATACAGGGACTAGCGGGAGAAAATACGCAGTATTTT. This sequence encodes CASSIQGLAGENTQYF.

The gene calls are TRBV18 and TRBJ2-3, with D tentatively TRBD2 (5 bases). V gave up 4 bases and J gave up 1 base, with 6 bases separating them. Germline-derived CDR1 and CDR2 are KGHSH and LQKENI. The CDR3 has 13 amino acids. CDR3 sequence (DNA): TGTGCCAGCTCACTCGGGGGCACAGATACGCAGTATTTT. This encodes CASSLGGTDTQYF.

This clone was counted only a few times. J is TRBJ1-2 and V is TRBV5-4; 12 positions match TRBD1. This CDR3 has 14 amino acids. The germline V gene has CDR1 SGHNT and CDR2 YYREEE (reference sequence). Trimming at V came to 4 bases and at J to 5 bases, leaving 3 bases not matched to a gene. CDR3 protein: CASSGDRGQYGYTF. CDR3 coding DNA: TGTGCCAGCAGCGGGGACAGGGGGCAATATGGCTACACCTTC.

The chain has TRBV27 and TRBJ2-1; TRBD2 matches at 7 bases. The CDR3 consists of 14 residues. Germline loops: CDR1 MNHEY, CDR2 SMNVEV (reference sequence). With 9 bases clipped from V and 2 bases from J, the junction kept 7 bases outside the gene matches. CDR3 residues: CASRASGAYNEQFF. The CDR3 DNA follows: TGTGCCAGTCGGGCTAGCGGAGCCTACAATGAGCAGTTCTTC.

V gene TRBV11-2 combines with J gene TRBJ2-2; no clear D. V was pared by 5 bases and J by 5 bases, with 15 bases between. The CDR3 sequence is 15 residues long. Germline assignment: CDR1 SGHAT and CDR2 FQNNGV. This chain's CDR3 is CASSPNLDSTGELFF. DNA of the CDR3: TGTGCCAGCAGCCCGAATCTAGATTCAACCGGGGAGCTGTTTTTT. The full variable domain, its missing parts supplied by reference TRBV11-2 and TRBJ2-2, is EAGVAQSPRYKIIEKRQSVAFWCNPISGHATLYWYQQILGQGPKLLIQFQNNGVVDDSQLPKDRFSAERLKGVDSTLKIQPAKLEDSAVYLCASSPNLDSTGELFFGEGSRLTVL.

This clone was counted only a few times. The CDR3 region is CASSHLIAVTGNEQFF. The DNA for the CDR3 is TGCGCCAGCAGCCACTTAATAGCGGTAACGGGGAATGAGCAGTTCTTC. The chain is built from TRBV4-3 and TRBJ2-1; D perhaps matches TRBD2 (6 bases). Trimming pared 3 bases from V and 7 bases from J, leaving 19 bases between. Germline CDR1 reads LGHNA; CDR2 reads YSLEER. This CDR3 is 16 amino acids long.

The chain has TRBV7-9 and TRBJ2-1; TRBD1 matches 7 bases. Germline V gene data show CDR1 as SEHNR and CDR2 as FQNEAQ (reference sequence). V shed 4 bases, J shed 5 bases, and the junction held 2 bases outside the gene matches. The CDR3 is made up of 13 amino acids. Here the CDR3 reads CASSSGQDNEQFF. CDR3 nucleotide sequence: TGTGCCAGCAGCTCCGGACAGGACAATGAGCAGTTCTTC.

The V and J genes are TRBV5-6 and TRBJ1-4; D is perhaps TRBD1 (5 bases). Germline V gene lookup returns CDR1 SGHDT and CDR2 YYEEEE. CDR3 size: 15 residues. V lost 1 base to trimming and J lost 4 bases, with 11 bases between them. The CDR3 region has the DNA TGTGCCAGCAGCTTGAAAACAGGCTATAATGAAAAACTGTTTTTT. As protein: CASSLKTGYNEKLFF.

The rearrangement joins TRBV11-2 to TRBJ2-5, with 12 bases fitting TRBD2. In germline, CDR1 is SGHAT, CDR2 FQNNGV. V shed 4 bases and J 5 bases; nucleotides not matched to a gene: 8. The CDR3 length is 16 residues. CDR3 protein: CASSSTSGSVWETQYF. The CDR3 coding sequence is TGTGCCAGCAGCTCGACTAGCGGGAGTGTTTGGGAGACCCAGTACTTC.

The chain links TRBV5-4 to TRBJ1-4; D ambiguous. CDR1 SGHNT and CDR2 YYREEE come from the germline V gene (reference sequence). Trimming took 4 bases from V and 10 from J, leaving 20 bases between them. The CDR3 sequence is 15 residues long. DNA for the CDR3: TGTGCCAGCAGCCTAAGTAGCCAAGTGGCCGGAAAACTGTTTTTT. Translated: CASSLSSQVAGKLFF.

The chain joins TRBV19 to TRBJ2-3; TRBD2 matches at 10 bases. The trim removed 6 bases at V and 4 bases at J, leaving 7 bases unmatched. The CDR3 is 15 amino acids. Germline V gene lookup returns CDR1 LNHDA and CDR2 SQIVND (reference sequence). DNA of the CDR3: TGTGCCAGTAGGGACCTAGCGGGAGTGGCAGATACGCAGTATTTT. This encodes CASRDLAGVADTQYF.